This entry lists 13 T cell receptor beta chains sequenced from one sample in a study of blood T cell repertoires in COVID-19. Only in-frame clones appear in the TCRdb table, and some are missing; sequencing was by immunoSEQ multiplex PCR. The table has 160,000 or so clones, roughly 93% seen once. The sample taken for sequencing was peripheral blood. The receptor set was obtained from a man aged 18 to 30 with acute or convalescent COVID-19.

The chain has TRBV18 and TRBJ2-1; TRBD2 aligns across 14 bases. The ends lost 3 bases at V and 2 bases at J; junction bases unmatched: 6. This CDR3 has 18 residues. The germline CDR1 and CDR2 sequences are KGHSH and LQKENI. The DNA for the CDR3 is TGTGCCAGCTCACCGGGACTAGCGGGAGCCTCTACCTACAATGAGCAGTTCTTC. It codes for CASSPGLAGASTYNEQFF.

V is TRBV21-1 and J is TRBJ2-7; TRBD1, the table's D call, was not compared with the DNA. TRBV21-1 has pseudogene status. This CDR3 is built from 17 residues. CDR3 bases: TGTGCCAGCAGCGCCCCCACAGGGGGGGACAGGGGCTACGAGCAGTACTTC. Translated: CASSAPTGGDRGYEQYF.

The DNA for the CDR3 is TGTGCCAGCAGCCATGGGGGGGCCGAGCAGTACTTC. Its translation: CASSHGGAEQYF. This rearrangement joins TRBV14 to TRBJ2-7; D perhaps matches TRBD2 (7 bases). Trimming pared 3 bases from V and 6 bases from J, leaving 9 bases between. The germline gives CDR1 SGHDN, CDR2 FVKESK. The CDR3 length is 12 residues.

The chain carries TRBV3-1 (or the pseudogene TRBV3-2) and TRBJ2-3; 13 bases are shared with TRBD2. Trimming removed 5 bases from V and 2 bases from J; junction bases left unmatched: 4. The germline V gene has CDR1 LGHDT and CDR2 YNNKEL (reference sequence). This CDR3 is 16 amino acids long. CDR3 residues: CASSSGLAGNTDTQYF. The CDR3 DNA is TGTGCCAGCAGCTCGGGACTAGCGGGGAACACAGATACGCAGTATTTT.

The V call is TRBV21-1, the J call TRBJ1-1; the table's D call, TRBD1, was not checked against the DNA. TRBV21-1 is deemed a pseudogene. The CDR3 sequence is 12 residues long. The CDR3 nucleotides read TGTGCCAGCAGCACAGAAAACACTGAAGCTTTCTTT. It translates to CASSTENTEAFF.

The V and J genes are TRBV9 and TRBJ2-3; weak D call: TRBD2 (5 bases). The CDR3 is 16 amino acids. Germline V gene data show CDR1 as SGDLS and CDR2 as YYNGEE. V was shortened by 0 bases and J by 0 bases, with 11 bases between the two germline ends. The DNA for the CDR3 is TGTGCCAGCAGCGTAGGGGCCCGGACTAGCACAGATACGCAGTATTTT. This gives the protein CASSVGARTSTDTQYF.

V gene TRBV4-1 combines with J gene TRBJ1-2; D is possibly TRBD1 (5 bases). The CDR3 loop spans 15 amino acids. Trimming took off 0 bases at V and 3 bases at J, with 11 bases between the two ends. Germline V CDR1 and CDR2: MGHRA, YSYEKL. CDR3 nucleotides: TGCGCCAGCAGCCAAGATCCAGGGAAGCACTATGGCTACACCTTC. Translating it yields CASSQDPGKHYGYTF.

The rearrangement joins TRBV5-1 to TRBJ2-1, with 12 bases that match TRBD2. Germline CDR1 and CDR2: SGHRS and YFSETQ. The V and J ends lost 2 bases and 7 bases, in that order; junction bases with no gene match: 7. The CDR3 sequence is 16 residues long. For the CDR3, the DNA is TGCGCCAGCAGCTTAACTAGCGGGAGGCCCGTGAATGAGCAGTTCTTC. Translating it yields CASSLTSGRPVNEQFF. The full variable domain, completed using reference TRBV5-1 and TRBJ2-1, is KAGVTQTPRYLIKTRGQQVTLSCSPISGHRSVSWYQQTPGQGLQFLFEYFSETQRNKGNFPGRFSGRQFSNSRSEMNVSTLELGDSALYLCASSLTSGRPVNEQFFGPGTRLTVL.

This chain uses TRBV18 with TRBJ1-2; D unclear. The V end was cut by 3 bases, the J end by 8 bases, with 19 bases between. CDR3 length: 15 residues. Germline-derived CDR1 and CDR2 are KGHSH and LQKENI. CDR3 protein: CASSPLPTEMEGYTF. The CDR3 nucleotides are TGTGCCAGCTCACCTCTCCCGACGGAGATGGAAGGCTACACCTTC.

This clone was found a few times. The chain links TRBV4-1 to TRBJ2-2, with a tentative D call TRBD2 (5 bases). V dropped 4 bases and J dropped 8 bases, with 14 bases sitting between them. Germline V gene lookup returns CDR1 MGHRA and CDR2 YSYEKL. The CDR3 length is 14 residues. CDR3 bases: TGCGCCAGCAGCCCTATTTTGAGGGCAGGGGAGCTGTTTTTT. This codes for CASSPILRAGELFF.

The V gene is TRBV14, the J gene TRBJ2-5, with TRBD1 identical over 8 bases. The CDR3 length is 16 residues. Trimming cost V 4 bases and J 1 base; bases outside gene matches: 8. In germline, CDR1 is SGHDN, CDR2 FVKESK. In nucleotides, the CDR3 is TGTGCCAGCAGCCCTCTCGGACAGGGTATCCAAGAGACCCAGTACTTC. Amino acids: CASSPLGQGIQETQYF.

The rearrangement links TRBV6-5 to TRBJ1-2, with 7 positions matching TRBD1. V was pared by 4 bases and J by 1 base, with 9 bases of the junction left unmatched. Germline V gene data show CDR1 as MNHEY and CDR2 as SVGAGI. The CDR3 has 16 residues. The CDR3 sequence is CASSSRWDSLNYGYTF. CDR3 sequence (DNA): TGTGCCAGCAGTTCTCGTTGGGACAGCCTTAACTATGGCTACACCTTC.

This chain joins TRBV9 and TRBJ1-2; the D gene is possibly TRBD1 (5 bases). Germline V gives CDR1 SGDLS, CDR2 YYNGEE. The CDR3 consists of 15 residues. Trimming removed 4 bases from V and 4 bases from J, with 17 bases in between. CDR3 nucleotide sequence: TGTGCCAGCAGCCTCGACCCTAAGGGGATCTATGGCTACACCTTC. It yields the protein CASSLDPKGIYGYTF.